This TCR beta chain came from a study of regulatory T cells in long-lasting Graves disease. This clonotype occurred a few times. A read error may produce the germline difference seen at one junction end. The TCR beta library used iRepertoire HTBI primers with Arm-PCR amplification of CDR3. TCRdb redid the calling of the multiplex PCR reads with MiXCR, one entry per CDR3 protein. The table includes about 560,000 distinct CDR3 sequences, about 15% detected once. The sample's time point: newly diagnosed GD, antithyroid drugs for less than 3 months. Making the TCR library involved RNA that had been extracted from PBMCs. These same data were also listed under a study on T cells in Graves' hyperthyroidism and ophthalmopathy. That study adds: Clinicians diagnosed patients from clinical symptoms, serum thyroxine and TRAb, thyroid ultrasound and orbital computed tomography. HTBI primers were employed in a first-round RT-PCR of the TCR CDR3. Most clonotypes expanded in thyroid above 0.001 were likewise present in blood.

This material consisted of peripheral blood mononuclear cells (PBMCs), taken at new diagnosis, from a patient treated with antithyroid drugs. The receptor was derived from a man between 18 and 29 years old with Graves disease.

CDR3 sequence: CASSLGRQTAGRYGQYF. DNA of the CDR3: TGCGCCAGCAGCTTAGGCCGACAGACGGCGGGGCGGTACGGGCAGTACTTC. The chain joins TRBV5-1 to TRBJ2-7; tentative D call: TRBD2 (6 bases). The CDR3 is made up of 17 amino acids. Germline lookup yields CDR1 SGHRS and CDR2 YFSETQ.